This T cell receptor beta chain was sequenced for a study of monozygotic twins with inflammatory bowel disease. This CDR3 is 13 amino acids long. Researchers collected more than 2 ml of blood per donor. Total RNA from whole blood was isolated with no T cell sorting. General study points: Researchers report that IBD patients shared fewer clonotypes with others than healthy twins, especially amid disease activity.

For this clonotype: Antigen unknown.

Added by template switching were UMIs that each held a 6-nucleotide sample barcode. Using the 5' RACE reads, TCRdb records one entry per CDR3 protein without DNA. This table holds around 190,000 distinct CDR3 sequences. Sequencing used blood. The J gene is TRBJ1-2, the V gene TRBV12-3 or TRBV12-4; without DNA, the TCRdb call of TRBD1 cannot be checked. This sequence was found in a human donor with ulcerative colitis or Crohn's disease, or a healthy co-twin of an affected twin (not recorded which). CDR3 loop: CVSSFEGSYGYTF.